Each of the 9 T cell receptor beta chains below was sequenced from the same sample in a study of cytomegalovirus exposure and HLA in healthy donors. Primers included in the PCR were 60 Vbeta and 13 Jbeta primers. The method was immunoSEQ multiplex PCR; TCRdb's version includes in-frame clones alone and lacks a portion of them. The profile covers 210,000 or so clones, with 75% to 90% appearing a single time and 0.71% taken by the ten largest. Material for sequencing was PBMCs. The receptors shown here come from a boy younger than 10 in good health and CMV-seronegative.

This clone was recorded a few times. The gene calls are TRBV7-4 and TRBJ2-7, with 7 bases identical to TRBD1. The germline CDR1 and CDR2 sequences are SGHVT and SQSDAQ. This CDR3 is 15 amino acids long. V gave up 2 bases and J gave up 1 base; unmatched junction bases: 5. This chain's CDR3 is CASSLQCRGSYEQYF. The CDR3 DNA reads TGTGCCAGCAGCTTACAGTGCAGGGGGTCCTACGAGCAGTACTTC.

The chain employs TRBV11-2 and TRBJ1-1; the D gene is possibly TRBD1 (5 bases). Germline lookup yields CDR1 SGHAT and CDR2 FQNNGV. V lost 5 bases and J lost 4, with 20 bases in between. The CDR3 contains 16 residues. CDR3 residues: CASSRFPTDLSTEAFF. The CDR3, as DNA: TGTGCCAGCAGCCGCTTCCCGACAGACCTGAGCACTGAAGCTTTCTTT.

This clone showed up just once. The chain recombines TRBV27 with TRBJ2-7, with 8 bases that match TRBD1. The ends lost 6 bases at V and 3 bases at J; junction bases unmatched: 7. Germline values: CDR1 MNHEY, CDR2 SMNVEV (reference sequence). This CDR3 region has 14 residues. CDR3 region: CASSPSTGDYEQYF. Here the CDR3 DNA reads TGTGCCAGCAGCCCGTCGACAGGGGACTACGAGCAGTACTTC.

A single count supports this clone. The chain is built from TRBV5-8 and TRBJ1-5; D is possibly TRBD1 (6 bases). Per germline, CDR1 SGHTS and CDR2 YDEGEE. The CDR3 spans 18 residues. Trimming removed 3 bases at V and 3 bases at J, with 22 bases between. The CDR3 nucleotides read TGTGCCAGCAGCTGGGGGGGCAGGTCGGTAGGGAACAATCAGCCCCAGCATTTT. Its protein product is CASSWGGRSVGNNQPQHF.

This clone showed up just once. The gene calls are TRBV7-8 and TRBJ1-2, with 8 bases that match TRBD1. Germline V gives CDR1 SGHVS, CDR2 FQNEAQ. CDR3 length: 15 residues. The V and J ends lost 2 bases and 13 bases, in that order; junction bases with no gene match: 15. Here the CDR3 DNA reads TGTGCCAGCAGCTTAACCCGGACAGGGTTTAGCGGGTTCACCTTC. It translates to CASSLTRTGFSGFTF.

This rearrangement joins TRBV2 to TRBJ1-2; 7 bases match TRBD1. The V and J ends lost 6 bases and 4 bases, in that order; junction bases with no gene match: 8. This CDR3 spans 14 amino acids. The germline gives CDR1 SNHLY, CDR2 FYNNEI. CDR3 loop: CASRDRVLGYGYTF. CDR3 DNA: TGTGCCAGCAGAGACAGGGTGCTTGGCTATGGCTACACCTTC.

J is TRBJ1-2 and V is TRBV21-1. TRBV21-1 is designated a pseudogene. The CDR3 sequence is 13 residues long. The CDR3 DNA sequence: TGTGCCGGGGGGTACAGGAGGGACTATGGCTACACCTTC. Its protein is CAGGYRRDYGYTF.

The chain employs TRBV6-1 and TRBJ2-7; D is possibly TRBD1 (6 bases). Between the trimmed V and J ends, which lost 4 bases and 0 bases, there was a span of 10 bases. CDR1 and CDR2 from the germline V gene are MNHNS and SASEGT. The CDR3 extends over 14 amino acids. DNA of the CDR3: TGTGCCAGCAGTGCAATACAGGGCTCCTACGAGCAGTACTTC. Translated, it gives CASSAIQGSYEQYF.

This chain uses TRBV27 with TRBJ2-7; D is possibly TRBD2 (6 bases). The germline gives CDR1 MNHEY, CDR2 SMNVEV (reference sequence). The CDR3 covers 14 residues. Trimming removed 1 base at V and 6 bases at J, with 13 bases between. CDR3 amino acids: CASSLLAGRIEQYF. In nucleotides, the CDR3 is TGTGCCAGCAGTTTATTGGCGGGGCGAATCGAGCAGTACTTC.